These 13 T cell receptor beta chains share one sample of origin, sequenced in a study of T cell changes during pregnancy in multiple sclerosis. Profiled with immunoSEQ multiplex PCR; TCRdb holds only in-frame clones, not every one. This repertoire shows 23,000 or so clones, around 86% found once; its top ten account for more than 7.5%. The sequenced sample was CD8+ T cells from peripheral blood mononuclear cells, obtained in the first trimester of pregnancy. The receptor set was obtained from a female donor in good health, enrolled as a control in a pregnancy study.

DNA of the CDR3: TGTGCCAGCAGTTACTCGATTTCCAGTCTCCAGCATTTT. Protein product: CASSYSISSLQHF. The gene calls are TRBV6-5 and TRBJ1-5; no clear D gene. The CDR3 contains 13 residues. With 0 bases removed from V and 12 bases from J, the gap between germline ends came to 12 bases. CDR1 is MNHEY and CDR2 is SVGAGI in the germline V gene.

V is TRBV7-9 and J is TRBJ1-2; D perhaps matches TRBD1 (6 bases). Trimming pared 0 bases from V and 2 bases from J, leaving 13 bases between. The CDR3 loop spans 16 amino acids. Germline CDR1 is SEHNR and CDR2 is FQNEAQ (reference sequence). The CDR3 sequence: CASSLAYQDRNYGYTF. The DNA of the CDR3 is TGTGCCAGCAGCTTAGCTTACCAGGACAGAAACTATGGCTACACCTTC.

This sequence joins TRBV19 and TRBJ2-7; 7 nucleotides match TRBD1. Germline lookup yields CDR1 LNHDA and CDR2 SQIVND (reference sequence). The CDR3 loop spans 15 amino acids. After removal of 4 bases from V and 2 bases from J, the junction contained 8 bases not matched to a gene. In DNA form, the CDR3 reads TGTGCCAGTAGTACTACGACAGGGTGGGCCTACGAGCAGTACTTC. It encodes CASSTTTGWAYEQYF.

This clone showed up just once. This chain links TRBV19 with TRBJ2-3; a weak D match, TRBD1 (6 bases). The V and J ends lost 5 bases and 0 bases respectively, with 18 bases between them. The CDR3 spans 17 residues. Germline-derived CDR1 and CDR2 are LNHDA and SQIVND (reference sequence). CDR3 in DNA: TGTGCCAGTAGTTTTTATTGGGACACGTATAGCACAGATACGCAGTATTTT. This sequence encodes CASSFYWDTYSTDTQYF.

The rearrangement uses TRBV19 and TRBJ1-2, with D possibly TRBD1 on 5 matching bases. Trimming took 8 bases from V and 8 from J, leaving 12 bases between them. This CDR3 contains 11 residues. From germline, CDR1 is LNHDA and CDR2 SQIVND (reference sequence). CDR3 sequence (DNA): TGTGCCAGTGGGATCCCAGGGGGCTACACCTTC. It is translated as CASGIPGGYTF.

This chain links TRBV5-1 with TRBJ2-1, with 14 bases aligning to TRBD2. CDR1 SGHRS and CDR2 YFSETQ come from the germline V gene. The CDR3 covers 18 residues. V dropped 4 bases and J dropped 7; count of bases not matched to a gene: 13. Here the CDR3 reads CASSVGLAGALLTNEQFF. The DNA of the CDR3 is TGCGCCAGCAGCGTGGGACTAGCGGGGGCCTTACTGACAAATGAGCAGTTCTTC. The full variable domain, rest sourced from reference TRBV5-1 and TRBJ2-1, is KAGVTQTPRYLIKTRGQQVTLSCSPISGHRSVSWYQQTPGQGLQFLFEYFSETQRNKGNFPGRFSGRQFSNSRSEMNVSTLELGDSALYLCASSVGLAGALLTNEQFFGPGTRLTVL.

For the CDR3, the DNA is TGCGCCAGCAGCCAAGCAGATGAGCAGTTCTTC. Its protein product is CASSQADEQFF. The chain has TRBV4-1 and TRBJ2-1; D gene ambiguous. Germline CDR1 reads MGHRA; CDR2 reads YSYEKL. The CDR3 covers 11 residues. Trimming pared 1 base from V and 8 bases from J, leaving 3 bases between.

The V call is TRBV7-6, the J call TRBJ2-3; 8 nucleotides line up with TRBD2. V was clipped by 1 base and J by 0 bases; unmatched bases: 3. CDR3 length equals 16 residues. Germline loops: CDR1 SGHVS, CDR2 FNYEAQ. The CDR3 coding sequence is TGTGCCAGCAGCTTAGGAGGCGGGGGGAGCACAGATACGCAGTATTTT. It specifies CASSLGGGGSTDTQYF.

This clone was recorded a few times. The CDR3 protein is CASSFDIAYEQYF. The CDR3 coding sequence is TGTGCCAGCAGTTTCGACATAGCCTACGAGCAGTACTTC. The chain uses TRBV28 and TRBJ2-7; D unresolved. Germline V gene data show CDR1 as MDHEN and CDR2 as SYDVKM. CDR3 length: 13 residues. Trimming took 3 bases from V and 2 from J, leaving 8 bases between them.

This clone is medium-sized (0.01 to 0.1%) by share. CDR3 residues: CASSQNRDSSGNTIYF. CDR3 nucleotides: TGCGCCAGCAGCCAAAACCGGGACAGCTCTGGAAACACCATATATTTT. This chain uses TRBV4-3 with TRBJ1-3, with TRBD1 matching 7 bases. Trimming took 2 bases from V and 0 from J; bases not matched to a gene: 4. Germline assignment: CDR1 LGHNA and CDR2 YSLEER. The CDR3 length is 16 residues.

The rearrangement joins TRBV5-4 to TRBJ1-1; the D gene is possibly TRBD1 (5 bases). The CDR3 has 13 amino acids. V lost 0 bases, J lost 6 bases, and 9 bases lay in between. The germline V gene encodes CDR1 SGHNT and CDR2 YYREEE (reference sequence). CDR3 DNA sequence: TGTGCCAGCAGCTTGGGGAGGGGCGCTGAAGCTTTCTTT. Protein product: CASSLGRGAEAFF.

The chain is built from TRBV27 and TRBJ2-7; 8 nucleotides align to TRBD1. The CDR3 sequence is 14 residues long. Germline V gives CDR1 MNHEY, CDR2 SMNVEV (reference sequence). With V trimmed by 6 bases and J by 4 bases, 8 bases remained unmatched. CDR3 sequence: CASSSNGQGYEQYF. The CDR3 bases are TGTGCCAGCAGCTCCAACGGACAGGGATACGAGCAGTACTTC.

The V call is TRBV5-3, the J call TRBJ2-3, with D possibly being TRBD1 (6 bases). TRBV5-3 is reported as an ORF; its role is uncertain. V lost 0 bases and J 1 base, leaving 12 bases between the germline ends. The CDR3 runs to 16 residues. The CDR3 reads CARSLADRTGTDTQYF. CDR3 nucleotide sequence: TGTGCCAGAAGCTTGGCCGATCGGACAGGCACAGATACGCAGTATTTT.